This TCR beta chain was documented in a study of neurological immune-mediated disorders. TCRdb independently ran MiXCR on the 5' RACE reads; one entry per CDR3 protein. Of some 15,000 distinct CDR3 sequences listed, 7% are singletons. Within the sample, this clonotype is large. Its antigen is not identified. This CDR3 comprises 17 residues. The ends lost 3 bases at V and 0 bases at J; junction bases unmatched: 11. Germline CDR1 is DFQATT and CDR2 is SNEGSKA (reference sequence). Whole-study findings and limits: In HTLV-1-associated myelopathy, TCR clonal expansion was greatest, whereas multiple sclerosis had the least, falling below healthy controls.

V is TRBV20-1 and J is TRBJ2-1; the match to TRBD1 covers 7 bases. The specimen was CD8+ T cells from blood. The sequence derives from a woman between 40 and 55 years old in good health. The DNA for the CDR3 is TGCAGTGCTAGTAAGCAGGGGGTTATAGCCTCCTACAATGAGCAGTTCTTC. As protein: CSASKQGVIASYNEQFF.